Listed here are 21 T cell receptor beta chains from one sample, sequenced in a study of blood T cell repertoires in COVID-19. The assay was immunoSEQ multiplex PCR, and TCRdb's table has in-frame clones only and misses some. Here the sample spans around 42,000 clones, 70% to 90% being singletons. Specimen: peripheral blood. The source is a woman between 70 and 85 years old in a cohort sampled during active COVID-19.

CDR3 DNA sequence: TGCGCCAGCAGCGATCCGGGAGGGTACAATGAGCAGTTCTTC. This sequence encodes CASSDPGGYNEQFF. The chain uses TRBV4-1 and TRBJ2-1, with TRBD2 matching 8 bases. Per the germline V gene, CDR1 is MGHRA and CDR2 is YSYEKL. The CDR3 spans 14 residues. Trimming cost V 5 bases and J 4 bases; bases outside gene matches: 4.

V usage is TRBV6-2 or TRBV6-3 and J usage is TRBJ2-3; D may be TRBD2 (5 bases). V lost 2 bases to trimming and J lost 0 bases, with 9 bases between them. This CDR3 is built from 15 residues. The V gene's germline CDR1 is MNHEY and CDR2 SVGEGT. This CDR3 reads CASSYQRTSTDTQYF. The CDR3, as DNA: TGTGCCAGCAGTTACCAGCGGACTAGCACAGATACGCAGTATTTT.

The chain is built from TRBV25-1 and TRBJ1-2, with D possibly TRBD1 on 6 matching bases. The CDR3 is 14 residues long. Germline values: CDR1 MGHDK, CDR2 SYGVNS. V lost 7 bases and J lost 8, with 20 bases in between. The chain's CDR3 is CASKEGEGGGGYTF. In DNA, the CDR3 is TGTGCCAGCAAAGAAGGTGAAGGGGGTGGAGGCTACACCTTC.

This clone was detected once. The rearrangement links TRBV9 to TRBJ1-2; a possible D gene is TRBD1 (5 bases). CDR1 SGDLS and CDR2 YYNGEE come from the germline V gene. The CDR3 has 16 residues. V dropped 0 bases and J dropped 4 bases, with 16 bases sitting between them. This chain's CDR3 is CASSVDQWGQGYGYTF. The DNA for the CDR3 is TGTGCCAGCAGCGTAGATCAATGGGGCCAGGGCTATGGCTACACCTTC.

The CDR3 DNA follows: TGTGCCAGCAGAGGGACAGGGCGCTTAACCTCCGAGCAGTACTTC. It translates to CASRGTGRLTSEQYF. V gene TRBV6-5 combines with J gene TRBJ2-7, with 9 bases matching TRBD1. CDR1 is MNHEY, CDR2 SVGAGI, per germline. The CDR3 spans 15 residues. The J segment lost 6 bases and the V segment lost 6 bases, leaving 12 bases of the junction unmatched.

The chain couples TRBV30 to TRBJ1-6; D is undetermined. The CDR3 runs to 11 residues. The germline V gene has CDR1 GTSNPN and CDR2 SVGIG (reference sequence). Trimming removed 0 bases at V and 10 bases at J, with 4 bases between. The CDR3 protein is CAWSVLSPLHF. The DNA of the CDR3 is TGTGCCTGGAGTGTACTCTCACCCCTCCACTTT.

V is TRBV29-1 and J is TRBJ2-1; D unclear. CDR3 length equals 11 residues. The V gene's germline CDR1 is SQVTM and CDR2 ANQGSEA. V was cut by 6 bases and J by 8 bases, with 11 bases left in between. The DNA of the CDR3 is TGCAGCGTAAAAAGAGTGGATGAGCAGTTCTTC. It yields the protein CSVKRVDEQFF.

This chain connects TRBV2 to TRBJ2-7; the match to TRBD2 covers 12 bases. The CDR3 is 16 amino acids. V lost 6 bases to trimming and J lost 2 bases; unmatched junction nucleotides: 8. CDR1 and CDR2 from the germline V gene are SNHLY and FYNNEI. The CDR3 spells CASRDGLAGLTYEQYF. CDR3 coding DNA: TGTGCCAGCAGGGACGGACTAGCGGGGCTTACCTACGAGCAGTACTTC.

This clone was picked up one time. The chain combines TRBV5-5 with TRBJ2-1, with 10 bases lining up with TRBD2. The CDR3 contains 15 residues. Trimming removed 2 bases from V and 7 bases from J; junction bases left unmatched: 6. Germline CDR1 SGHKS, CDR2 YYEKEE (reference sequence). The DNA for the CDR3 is TGTGCCAGCAGCTTAACAGCGGGAGGGATGAATGAGCAGTTCTTC. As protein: CASSLTAGGMNEQFF.

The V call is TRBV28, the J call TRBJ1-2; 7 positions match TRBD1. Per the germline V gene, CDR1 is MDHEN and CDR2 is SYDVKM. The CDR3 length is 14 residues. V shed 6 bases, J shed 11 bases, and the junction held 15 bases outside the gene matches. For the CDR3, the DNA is TGTGCCAGCAGGCATCCCGCGGGACAGTCGACTTACACCTTC. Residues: CASRHPAGQSTYTF.

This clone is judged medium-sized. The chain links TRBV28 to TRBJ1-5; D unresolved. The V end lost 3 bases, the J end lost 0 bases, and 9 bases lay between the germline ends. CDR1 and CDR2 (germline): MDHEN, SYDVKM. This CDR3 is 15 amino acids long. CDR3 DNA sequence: TGTGCCAGCAGTTTCGCTCAGTTTAGCAATCAGCCCCAGCATTTT. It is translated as CASSFAQFSNQPQHF.

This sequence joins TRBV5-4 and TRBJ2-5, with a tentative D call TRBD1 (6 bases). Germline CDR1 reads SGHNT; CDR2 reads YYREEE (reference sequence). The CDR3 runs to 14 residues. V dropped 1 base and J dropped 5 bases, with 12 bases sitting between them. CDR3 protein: CASSLKSGEETQYF. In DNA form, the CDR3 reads TGTGCCAGCAGCTTGAAGTCAGGGGAGGAGACCCAGTACTTC.

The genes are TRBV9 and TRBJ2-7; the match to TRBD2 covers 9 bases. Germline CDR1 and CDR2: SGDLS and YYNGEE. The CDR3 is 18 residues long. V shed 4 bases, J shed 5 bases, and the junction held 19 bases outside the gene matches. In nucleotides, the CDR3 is TGTGCCAGCAGCCCCACCTTGATATCCGGGACTAGCAGCCACGAGCAGTACTTC. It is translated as CASSPTLISGTSSHEQYF. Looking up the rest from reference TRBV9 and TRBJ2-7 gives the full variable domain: DSGVTQTPKHLITATGQRVTLRCSPRSGDLSVYWYQQSLDQGLQFLIQYYNGEERAKGNILERFSAQQFPDLHSELNLSSLELGDSALYFCASSPTLISGTSSHEQYFGPGTRLTVT.

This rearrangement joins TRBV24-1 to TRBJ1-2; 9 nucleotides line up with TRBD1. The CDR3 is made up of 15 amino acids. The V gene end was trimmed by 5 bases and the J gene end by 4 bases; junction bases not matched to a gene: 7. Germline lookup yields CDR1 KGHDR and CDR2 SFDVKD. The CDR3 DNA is TGTGCCACCAGTGTGAGACAGGGGGATGGCTATGGCTACACCTTC. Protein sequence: CATSVRQGDGYGYTF.

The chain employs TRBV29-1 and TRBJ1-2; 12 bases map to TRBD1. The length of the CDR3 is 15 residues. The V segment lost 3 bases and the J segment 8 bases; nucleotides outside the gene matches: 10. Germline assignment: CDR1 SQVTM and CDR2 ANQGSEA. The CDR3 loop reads CSVEEVGTGGMGYTF. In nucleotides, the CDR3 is TGCAGCGTTGAGGAGGTGGGGACAGGGGGCATGGGCTACACCTTC.

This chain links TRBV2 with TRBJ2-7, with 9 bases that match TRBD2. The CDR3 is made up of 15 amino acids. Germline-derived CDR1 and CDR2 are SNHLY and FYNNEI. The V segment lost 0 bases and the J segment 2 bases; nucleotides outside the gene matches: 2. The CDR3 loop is CASSEASGGTYEQYF. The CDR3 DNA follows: TGTGCCAGCAGTGAAGCTAGCGGGGGAACCTACGAGCAGTACTTC.

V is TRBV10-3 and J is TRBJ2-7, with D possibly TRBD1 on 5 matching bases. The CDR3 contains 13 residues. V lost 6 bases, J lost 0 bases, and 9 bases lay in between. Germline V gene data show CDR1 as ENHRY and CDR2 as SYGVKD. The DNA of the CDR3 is TGTGCCATCAGCGGACACGACTCCTACGAGCAGTACTTC. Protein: CAISGHDSYEQYF.

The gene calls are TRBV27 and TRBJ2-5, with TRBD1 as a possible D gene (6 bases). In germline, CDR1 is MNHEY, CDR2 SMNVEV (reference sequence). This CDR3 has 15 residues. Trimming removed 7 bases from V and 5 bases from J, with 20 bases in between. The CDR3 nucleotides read TGTGCCAGCAAAGTGGGCAGGGCAGGGGTCGAGACCCAGTACTTC. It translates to CASKVGRAGVETQYF.

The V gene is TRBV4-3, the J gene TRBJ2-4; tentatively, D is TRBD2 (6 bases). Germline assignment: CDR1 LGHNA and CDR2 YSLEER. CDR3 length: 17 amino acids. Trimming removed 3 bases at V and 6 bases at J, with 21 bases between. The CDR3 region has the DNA TGCGCCAGCAGCCAGCTAGCCCCGACTGGAGGGGTAAACATTCAGTACTTC. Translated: CASSQLAPTGGVNIQYF.

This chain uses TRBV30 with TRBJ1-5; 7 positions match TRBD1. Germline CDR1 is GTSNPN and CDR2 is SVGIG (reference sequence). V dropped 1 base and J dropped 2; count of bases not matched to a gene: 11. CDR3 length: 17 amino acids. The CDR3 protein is CAWSEKGAGGGNQPQHF. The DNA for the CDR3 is TGTGCCTGGAGTGAGAAGGGGGCGGGAGGAGGCAATCAGCCCCAGCATTTT.

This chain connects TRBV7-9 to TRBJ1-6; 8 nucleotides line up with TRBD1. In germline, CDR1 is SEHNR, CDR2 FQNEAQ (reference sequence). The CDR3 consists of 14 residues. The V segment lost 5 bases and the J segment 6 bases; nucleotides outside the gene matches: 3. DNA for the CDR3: TGTGCCAGCAGCGTTGACAGGGGTAATTCACCCCTCCACTTT. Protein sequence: CASSVDRGNSPLHF.